A selection of T cell receptor beta chains follows, all from one sample in a study of identical twins. From the 5' RACE reads, TCRdb called clonotypes with MiXCR, one entry per CDR3 protein. The sample includes over 200,000 distinct CDR3 sequences, roughly a tenth seen only once; the top ten take more than 8%. The sample comprised memory T cells sorted from blood. Receptors were obtained from a man aged 45-65 years in good health. Both conserved end residues are part of each CDR3. The D gene is left open where the match is weak. For some rows the clone size is stated as once, few or many, or as a class when expanded; others skip it.

d_gene	v_gene	abundance	j_gene	CDR3nt	CDR3aa
.	TRBV7-3	.	TRBJ1-1	TGTGCCAGCAGCTTAACCCCCAGCACAGGAACGAAAGAAGCTTTCTTT	CASSLTPSTGTKEAFF
TRBD1	TRBV5-6	few	TRBJ1-1	TGTGCCAGCAGCCGGACAGACAGGGGAGGGACTGAAGCTTTCTTT	CASSRTDRGGTEAFF
.	TRBV5-1	many	TRBJ2-1	TGCGCCAGCAGCTTGGATACCGGGTCCTTCAATGAGCAGTTCTTC	CASSLDTGSFNEQFF
.	TRBV7-9	few	TRBJ2-3	TGTGCCAGCAGCTTAGTTACCGGGACCGGCACAGATACGCAGTATTTT	CASSLVTGTGTDTQYF
.	TRBV28	.	TRBJ1-1	TGTGCCAGCAGTTTGCTGTTGGGGGTTAGGACTGAAGCTTTCTTT	CASSLLLGVRTEAFF
TRBD1	TRBV5-4	.	TRBJ1-2	TGTGCCAGCAGCCCTGGGGGACAGGGAAACTATGGCTACACCTTC	CASSPGGQGNYGYTF
TRBD1	TRBV28	many	TRBJ1-2	TGTGCCAGCACCATCGGACAGGGTGGTGGCTACACCTTC	CASTIGQGGGYTF
.	TRBV14	.	TRBJ2-3	TGTGCCAGCAGCCAAGATCCCCGGACTCGGCAGTATTTT	CASSQDPRTRQYF
.	TRBV6-5	.	TRBJ1-5	TGTGCCAGCAGTTACTCGGGTGGGGGTAAGCCCCAGCATTTT	CASSYSGGGKPQHF
.	TRBV7-2	.	TRBJ1-6	TGTGCCAGCAGCCAGGATTATTCACCCCTCCACTTT	CASSQDYSPLHF
TRBD2	TRBV6-1	.	TRBJ2-1	TGTGCCAGCTTACCCCAGACTAGCGGGTCCTACAATGAGCAGTTCTTC	CASLPQTSGSYNEQFF
TRBD2	TRBV3-1	.	TRBJ2-7	TGTGCCAGCAGCCCCCGACTAGCGGCCTACGAGCAGTACTTC	CASSPRLAAYEQYF
TRBD2	TRBV18	.	TRBJ2-1	TGTGCCAGCTCACCACCGGGGCGGGGGGCCAACAATGAGCAGTTCTTC	CASSPPGRGANNEQFF
.	TRBV20-1	many	TRBJ2-6	TGCAGTGCTCCCCGGGGCCTCTCTGGGGCCAACGTCCTGACTTTC	CSAPRGLSGANVLTF
TRBD2	TRBV20-1	few	TRBJ2-5	TGCAGTGCTTATGGCGCGGGGGGGTGGAGAGAGACCCAGTACTTC	CSAYGAGGWRETQYF
.	TRBV7-2	.	TRBJ2-7	TGTGCCAGCAGCTTAGCTCGTGGTGGACGGGCCTACGAGCAGTACTTC	CASSLARGGRAYEQYF
TRBD1	TRBV20-1	medium-sized	TRBJ2-7	TGCAGTGCTAGAGGGACGGGACAGGGGGCTTCCTACGAGCAGTACTTC	CSARGTGQGASYEQYF
.	TRBV10-3	few	TRBJ1-5	TGTGCCATCAGTGAAGGGAGGGGTAATCAGCCCCAGCATTTT	CAISEGRGNQPQHF
.	TRBV29-1	hyperexpanded	TRBJ2-1	TGCAGCGTTGAGCGGGCCCCTTGGGATGAGCAGTTCTTC	CSVERAPWDEQFF
.	TRBV9	.	TRBJ2-1	TGTGCCATCAGCGCCGGGTACAATGAGCAGTTCTTC	CAISAGYNEQFF
.	TRBV12-3/TRBV12-4	many	TRBJ2-7	TGTGCCAGCAGTTTAGTTCTCTCTGGAGAGCAGTACTTC	CASSLVLSGEQYF
TRBD2	TRBV6-5	.	TRBJ2-5	TGTGCCAGCAGTTATAGTGGACGGGGGGTAGAGACCCAGTCCTTC	CASSYSGRGVETQSF
TRBD2	TRBV5-6	few	TRBJ2-5	TGTGCCAGCAGCTTAAGACTAGCGGGAGGAGAGACCCAGTACTTC	CASSLRLAGGETQYF
.	TRBV11-3	.	TRBJ2-1	TGTGCCAGCAGCTTTGGGACAACTGGGAATGAGCAGTTCTTC	CASSFGTTGNEQFF
.	TRBV6-1	many	TRBJ1-5	TGTGCCAGCAATAAAGAGTCGGGCAATCAGCCCCAGCATTTT	CASNKESGNQPQHF
.	TRBV25-1	.	TRBJ1-1	TGTGCCAGCAGTGAATTAGCGAACACTGAAGCTTTCTTT	CASSELANTEAFF
.	TRBV5-5	many	TRBJ1-2	TGTGCCAGCAGCTCTATGGGGCACAGCAACTATGGCTACACCTTC	CASSSMGHSNYGYTF
.	TRBV11-2	many	TRBJ2-4	TGTGCCAGCAGCCAAGGGGGGCTCGTGGCCAAAAACATTCAGTACTTC	CASSQGGLVAKNIQYF
TRBD1	TRBV5-1	many	TRBJ2-3	TGCGCCAGCAGCCACGGACAGGGGGGACGGACAGATACGCAGTATTTT	CASSHGQGGRTDTQYF